This is a list of T cell receptor beta chains from one sample in a study of shared clonotypes between healthy human individuals. Sequenced by immunoSEQ multiplex PCR; TCRdb stores in-frame clones only, minus some. The table shows 450,000 to 500,000 clones, with more than 65% occurring only once. Sequenced material: PBMCs. The source is a middle-aged woman in good health. Some clones in this sample may be carry-over from other donors' samples. The CDR3 runs from the conserved cysteine through the conserved F or W. A D gene is named only where the DNA matches it firmly. Clone size is stated in some rows and not others, as once, few, many or a class when expanded.

clone size | J gene | V gene | D gene | CDR3 DNA | CDR3 protein
. | TRBJ2-1 | TRBV30 | TRBD2 | TGTGCCTGGAGACTAGCGGGAGTGCGGGCCTACAATGAGCAGTTCTTC | CAWRLAGVRAYNEQFF
. | TRBJ1-4 | TRBV2 | TRBD1 | TGTGCCAGCGTGGCGAAACAGGGGTTTAATGAAAAACTGTTTTTT | CASVAKQGFNEKLFF
. | TRBJ2-5 | TRBV18 | . | TGTGCCAGCTCACCACCCCCCGGGGGAGAGACCCAGTACTTC | CASSPPPGGETQYF
. | TRBJ2-1 | TRBV28 | . | TGTGCCAGCAGTTCCTGGGACACCAATGAGCAGTTCTTC | CASSSWDTNEQFF
few | TRBJ2-5 | TRBV7-2 | . | TGTGCCAGCAGCGAGGGGGGCGGGAGCCAGTACTTC | CASSEGGGSQYF
. | TRBJ1-1 | TRBV28 | . | TGTGCCAGCAGTACCGGGGGAACTGAAGCTTTCTTT | CASSTGGTEAFF
once | TRBJ1-5 | TRBV28 | TRBD1 | TGTGCCAGCAGGATTCTCGGAGAGGGGGCAGGGGAGGATCAGCCCCAGCATTTT | CASRILGEGAGEDQPQHF
few | TRBJ1-2 | TRBV28 | TRBD1 | TGTGCCAGCAGTTCAACAGGGGACTCCTATGGCTACACCTTC | CASSSTGDSYGYTF
. | TRBJ2-3 | TRBV7-2 | . | TGTGCCAGCAGCTTATGGGCTAGCACTAGCACAGATACGCAGTATTTT | CASSLWASTSTDTQYF
. | TRBJ2-1 | TRBV11-2 | . | TGTGCCAGCAGCTTCTCCGAGGGGAATGAGCAGTTCTTC | CASSFSEGNEQFF
. | TRBJ2-3 | TRBV27 | TRBD1 | TGTGCCAGCATCTTCCTAGGGGGCGGTCGGGATACGCAGTATTTT | CASIFLGGGRDTQYF
. | TRBJ1-1 | TRBV9 | TRBD1 | TGTGCCAGCAGCACCGGGACAGTCTTGAACACTGAAGCTTTCTTT | CASSTGTVLNTEAFF
many | TRBJ1-6 | TRBV5-1 | . | TGCGCCAGCAGCTGGGGGGAGCATAATTCACCCCTCCACTTT | CASSWGEHNSPLHF
. | TRBJ2-1 | TRBV1 | . | TGCACCAGCAGCCGAGAACCGGGCACTAATTGCCCCAATGAGCAGTTCTTC | CTSSREPGTNCPNEQFF
. | TRBJ2-3 | TRBV7-3 | . | TGTGCCAGCAGCTTAACATATACGCAGTATTTT | CASSLTYTQYF
once | TRBJ1-4 | TRBV27 | . | TGTGCCAGCAGTCCCGGGGCAGGGCCTGATGAAAAACTGTTTTTT | CASSPGAGPDEKLFF
. | TRBJ2-6 | TRBV30 | . | TGTGCCTGGAATGGAGGGCCGAATCGTTCTGGGGCCAACGTCCTGACTTTC | CAWNGGPNRSGANVLTF
. | TRBJ1-6 | TRBV28 | TRBD1 | TGTGCCAGCAACCTGGGACAGGGCGCTTATAATTCACCCCTCCACTTT | CASNLGQGAYNSPLHF
few | TRBJ1-1 | TRBV2 | . | TGTGCCAGCAGTGACTTGGGGGTGGGTGAAGCTTTCTTT | CASSDLGVGEAFF
. | TRBJ2-1 | TRBV18 | . | TGTGCCAGCTCACCGGGATTGGGCGGGCAAAACAACAATGAGCAGTTCTTC | CASSPGLGGQNNNEQFF